This T cell receptor beta chain was found in a study of neurological immune-mediated disorders (dated by TCRdb to about 2019). In terms of the full investigation: Peripheral blood TCR-beta repertoires from patients with HTLV-I-associated myelopathy (HAM/TSP), patients with multiple sclerosis, and healthy controls were compared in the study using UMI-based sequencing. The cohort was made up of about 65 subjects, consisting of some 15 HAM/TSP patients, 34 multiple sclerosis patients and around 20 healthy controls. Longitudinal HAM/TSP and healthy donors had 3 time-points each (3-40 month intervals). The 100 to 110 TCR-beta libraries covered PBMC samples along with longitudinal samples, technical triplicates, and paired sorted CD4+ and CD8+ T-cell subsets. General study outcomes and caveats: No identical CDR3 amino acid sequences were shared among expanded clones across subjects, suggesting private TCR-beta repertoires in all groups. The highest TCR clonal expansion was observed in HAM/TSP patients, whereas the lowest was observed in MS patients, even when compared with healthy controls.

The time point label, as the study defines it: longitudinal time-point 1 (baseline). Unsorted PBMC libraries were generated from 2 million PBMCs stored in RNAlater at -80 °C until RNA extraction. PBMCs were separated from peripheral blood using Ficoll-Hypaque density gradient centrifugation and then cryopreserved in liquid nitrogen. From a lookup of the germline V gene, CDR1 and CDR2 are SGHRS and YFSETQ. The CDR3 spans 13 residues, from the cysteine through the phenylalanine. This entry keeps only the CDR3 DNA: 39 bases, framed from base 1. V and J lose 4 bases and 5 bases, and a span of 13 bases separates them. This clonotype was detected ten times or more. The antigen it recognizes is unknown. No base-level quality is on record; no much larger clone is a single base apart. cDNA was synthesized by template-switch 5'RACE using a primer with a 10-nucleotide random unique molecular identifier that tagged each TCR transcript. Each sequencing run produced over 170 million TCR-beta sequences covering 15-18 subjects. Total RNA was extracted with the RNeasy kit. Using the KAPA Real-time Library Amplification kit, TCR-beta VDJ regions were amplified with primers for the TCR constant region and the 5'RACE anchor. A first PCR added sample indexes and Illumina adaptors, and a second PCR then raised library yield. After Ampure bead purification, the TCR product of roughly 650 bp was size-selected on a 2% E-gel SizeSelection system. Library quality was checked on a Bioanalyzer, concentration was measured with Qubit, and libraries were quantified with the Kapa Library Quantification kit before pooling. Paired-end 2 x 150 bp sequencing of the libraries was performed on an Illumina HiSeq 2500. To increase sequence diversity, about 25-30% phiX was spiked into each library pool. The authors' pipeline ran thus. The quality-filtered reads were processed with the UMI-based MiGEC pipeline, whose error correction step removed more than 85% of the raw TCR sequences. IMGT germline references were used for alignment of VDJ genes, and clonotypes were defined by a unique CDR3 amino acid sequence together with V-J genes. Clonal expansion, Shannon diversity and CDR3 relatedness were evaluated with VDJtools (CalcPairwiseDistances, ClusterSamples), while phylogenetic trees were built in CLCbio workbench. Expanded clones were defined as having at least 8 unique UMIs, based on coefficient-of-variation modelling across technical triplicates. TCRdb redid the processing of the public reads, applying fastp at Q25 and MiXCR, and retained in-frame beta chains. Entries are consolidated by CDR3 protein sequence, retaining the most common genes and DNA. The authors' filters were not applied to this entry. Present in this sample are around 60,000 distinct CDR3 sequences, over 8.5% of which were seen just once. The biggest ten clones account for about 6.3% of the sample.

The chain is encoded by TRBV5-1 joined to TRBJ2-7; the best D guess is TRBD2, with 6 bases matching. Sequences were obtained from PBMCs. The source of this sequence is a male donor with HTLV-1-associated myelopathy (HAM/TSP). The DNA reads as follows: TGCGCCAGCAGCAACACGGGCGGGGACGAGCAGTACTTC. Its protein reads: CASSNTGGDEQYF.